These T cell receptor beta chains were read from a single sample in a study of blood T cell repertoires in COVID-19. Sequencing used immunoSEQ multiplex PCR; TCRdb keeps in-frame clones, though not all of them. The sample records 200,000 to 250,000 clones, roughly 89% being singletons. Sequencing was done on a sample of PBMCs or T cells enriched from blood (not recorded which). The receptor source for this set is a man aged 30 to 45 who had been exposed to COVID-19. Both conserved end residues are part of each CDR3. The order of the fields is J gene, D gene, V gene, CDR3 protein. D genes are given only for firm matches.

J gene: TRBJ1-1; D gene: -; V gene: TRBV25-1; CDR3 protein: CASSQRQQTNTEAFF
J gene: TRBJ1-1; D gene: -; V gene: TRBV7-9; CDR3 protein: CASSSGQNTEAFF
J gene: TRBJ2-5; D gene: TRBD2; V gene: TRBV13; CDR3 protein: CASSLSPGLAGKEETQYF
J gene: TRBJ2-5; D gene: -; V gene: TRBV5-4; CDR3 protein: CASSLRRGRETQYF
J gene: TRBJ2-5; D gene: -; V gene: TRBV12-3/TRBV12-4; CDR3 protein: CASSPQGSETQYF
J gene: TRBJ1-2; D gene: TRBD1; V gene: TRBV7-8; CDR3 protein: CASSLDRVNGYTF
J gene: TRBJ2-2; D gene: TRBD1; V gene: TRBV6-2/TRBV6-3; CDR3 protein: CASSKEPGTGGHTGELFF
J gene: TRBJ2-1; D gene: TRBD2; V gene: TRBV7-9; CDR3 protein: CASLIGGGLEQFF
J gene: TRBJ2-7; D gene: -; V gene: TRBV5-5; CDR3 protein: CASSPWDTPYEQYF
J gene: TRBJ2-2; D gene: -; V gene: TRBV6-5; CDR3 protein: CASSSGFPGELFF
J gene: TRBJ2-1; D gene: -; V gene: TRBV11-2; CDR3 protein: CASRGVASISYNEQFF
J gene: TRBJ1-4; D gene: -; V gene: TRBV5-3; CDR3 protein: CAKYKATNEKLFF
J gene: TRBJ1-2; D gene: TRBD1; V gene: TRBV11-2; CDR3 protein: CASSLGRDRVGTNYGYTF
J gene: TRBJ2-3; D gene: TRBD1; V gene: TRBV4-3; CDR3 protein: CASSQEVRDRGRDTQYF
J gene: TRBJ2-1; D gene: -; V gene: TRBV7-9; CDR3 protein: CASSPPAGEVYNEQFF
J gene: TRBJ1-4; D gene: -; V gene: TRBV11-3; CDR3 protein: CASSLNSNEKLFF
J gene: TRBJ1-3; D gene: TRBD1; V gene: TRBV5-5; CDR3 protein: CASSFLPLLMTGRSGNTIYF
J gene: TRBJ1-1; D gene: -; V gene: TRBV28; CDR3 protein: CASSLGQLNTEAFF
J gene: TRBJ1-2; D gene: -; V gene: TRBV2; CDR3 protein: CASRGAGFYYGYTF
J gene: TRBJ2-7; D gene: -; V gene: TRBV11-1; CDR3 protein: CASSSGPGEQYF
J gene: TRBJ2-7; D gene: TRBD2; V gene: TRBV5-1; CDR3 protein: CASSGLANGEQYF
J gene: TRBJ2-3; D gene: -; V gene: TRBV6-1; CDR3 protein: CASSGAVTVHPDTQYF
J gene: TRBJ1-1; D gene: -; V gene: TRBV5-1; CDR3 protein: CASSPGTLPWGNTEAFF
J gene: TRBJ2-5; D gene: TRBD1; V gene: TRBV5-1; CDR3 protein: CASSGQSRTGGGLGETQYF
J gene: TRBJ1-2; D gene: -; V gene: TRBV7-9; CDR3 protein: CASSLDLQPHGYTF
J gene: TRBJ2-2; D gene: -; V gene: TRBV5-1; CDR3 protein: CASSITPLETGELFF
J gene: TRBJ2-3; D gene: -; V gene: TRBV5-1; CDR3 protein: CASSLYGGTDTQYF
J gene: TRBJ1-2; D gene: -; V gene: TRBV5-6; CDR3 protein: CASSFWGGYTF
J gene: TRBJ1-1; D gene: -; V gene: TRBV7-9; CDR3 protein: CASSFSGPNTEAFF
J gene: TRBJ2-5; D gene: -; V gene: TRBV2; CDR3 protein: CASSEFVIQETQYF
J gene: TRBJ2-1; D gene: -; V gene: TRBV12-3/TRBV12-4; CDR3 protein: CASSSITGNEQFF
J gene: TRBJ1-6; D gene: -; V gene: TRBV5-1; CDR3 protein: CASSLVEDNSPLHF
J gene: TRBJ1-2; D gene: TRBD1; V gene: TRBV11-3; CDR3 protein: CASSSGQRDRGAGGYTF
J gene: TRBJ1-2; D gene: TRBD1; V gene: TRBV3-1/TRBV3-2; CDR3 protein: CASSQAGGWSYGYTF
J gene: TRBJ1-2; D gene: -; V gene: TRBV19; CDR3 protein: CASSMDAGRNYGYTF
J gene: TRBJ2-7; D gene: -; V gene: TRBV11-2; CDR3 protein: CASRQGGYEQYF
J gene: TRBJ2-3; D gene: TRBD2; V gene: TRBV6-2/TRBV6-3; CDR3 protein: CASSYFLAGDTDTQYF
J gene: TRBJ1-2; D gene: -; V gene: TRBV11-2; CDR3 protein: CASSLDQAAPYGYTF
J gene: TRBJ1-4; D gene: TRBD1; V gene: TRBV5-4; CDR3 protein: CASSPRQGATNEKLFF
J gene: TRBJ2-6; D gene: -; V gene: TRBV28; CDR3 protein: CASSHEGSGANVLTF
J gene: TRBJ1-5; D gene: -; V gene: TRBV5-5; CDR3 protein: CASSPSGASNQPQHF
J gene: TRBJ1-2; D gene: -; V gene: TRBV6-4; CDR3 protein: CASRDGVNYGYTF
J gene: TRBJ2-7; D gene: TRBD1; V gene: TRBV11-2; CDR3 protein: CASSAGIRDRLYEQYF
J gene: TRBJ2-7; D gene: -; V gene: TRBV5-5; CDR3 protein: CASSAGGFYEQYF
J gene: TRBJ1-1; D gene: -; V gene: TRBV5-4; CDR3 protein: CASSLLYGVDTEAFF
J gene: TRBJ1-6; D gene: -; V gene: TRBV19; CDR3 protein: CASSIAGGPRSPLHF
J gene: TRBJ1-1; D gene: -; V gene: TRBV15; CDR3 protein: CATSAPSASLAFF
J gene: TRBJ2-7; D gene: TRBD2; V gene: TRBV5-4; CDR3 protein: CASSQKPGGVISYEQYF
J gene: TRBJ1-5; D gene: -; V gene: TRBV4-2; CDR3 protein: CASSQDLWGGNQPQHF
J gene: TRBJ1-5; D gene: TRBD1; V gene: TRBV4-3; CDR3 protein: CASSLDRDFNQPQHF
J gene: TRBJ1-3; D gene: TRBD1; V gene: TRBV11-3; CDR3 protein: CASSRGQGNTIYF
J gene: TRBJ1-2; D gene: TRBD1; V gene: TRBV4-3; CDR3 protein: CASSQSQGSYGYTF
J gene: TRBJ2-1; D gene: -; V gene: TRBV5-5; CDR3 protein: CASSLNTDEQFF
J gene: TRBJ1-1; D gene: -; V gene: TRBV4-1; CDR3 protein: CASSRVPTAGARGEAFF
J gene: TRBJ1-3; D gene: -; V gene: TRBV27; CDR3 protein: CASSFFDGAVGSFSGNTIYF